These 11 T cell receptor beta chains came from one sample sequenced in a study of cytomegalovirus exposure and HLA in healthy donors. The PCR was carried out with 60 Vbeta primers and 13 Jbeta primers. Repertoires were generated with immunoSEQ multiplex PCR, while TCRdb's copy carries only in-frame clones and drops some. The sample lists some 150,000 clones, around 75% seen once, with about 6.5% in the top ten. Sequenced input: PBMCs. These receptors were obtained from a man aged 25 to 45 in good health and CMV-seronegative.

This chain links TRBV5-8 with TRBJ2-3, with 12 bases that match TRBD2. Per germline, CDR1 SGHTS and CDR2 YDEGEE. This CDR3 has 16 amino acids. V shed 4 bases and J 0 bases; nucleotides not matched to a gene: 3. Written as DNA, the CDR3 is TGTGCCAGCAGCACTGGACTAGCGGGGAGCACAGATACGCAGTATTTT. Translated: CASSTGLAGSTDTQYF.

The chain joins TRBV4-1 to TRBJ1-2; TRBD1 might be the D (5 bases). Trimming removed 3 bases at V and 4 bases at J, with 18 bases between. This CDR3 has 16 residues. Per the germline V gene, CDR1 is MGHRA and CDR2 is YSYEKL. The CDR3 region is CASSQGTGVLVYGYTF. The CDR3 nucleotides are TGCGCCAGCAGCCAGGGGACGGGGGTACTGGTCTATGGCTACACCTTC.

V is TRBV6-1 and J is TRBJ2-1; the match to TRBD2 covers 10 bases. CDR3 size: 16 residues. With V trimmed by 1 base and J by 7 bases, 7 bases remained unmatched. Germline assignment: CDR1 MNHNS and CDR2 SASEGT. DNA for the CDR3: TGTGCCAGCAGTGAAGATGCTAGCGGGAGTTGGAATGAGCAGTTCTTC. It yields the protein CASSEDASGSWNEQFF.

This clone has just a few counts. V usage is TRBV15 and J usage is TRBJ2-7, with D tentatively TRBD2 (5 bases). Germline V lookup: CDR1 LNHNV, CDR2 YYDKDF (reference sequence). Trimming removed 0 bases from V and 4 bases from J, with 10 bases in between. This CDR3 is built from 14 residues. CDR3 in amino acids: CATSRDLDFYEQYF. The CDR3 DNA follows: TGTGCCACCAGCAGAGATCTGGACTTTTACGAGCAGTACTTC.

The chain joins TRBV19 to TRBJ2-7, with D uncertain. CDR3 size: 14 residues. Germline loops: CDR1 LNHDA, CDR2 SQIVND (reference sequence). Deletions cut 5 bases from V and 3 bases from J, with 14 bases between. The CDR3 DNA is TGTGCCAGTAGTTCCGGTGCGGCCTACTACGAGCAGTACTTC. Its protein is CASSSGAAYYEQYF.

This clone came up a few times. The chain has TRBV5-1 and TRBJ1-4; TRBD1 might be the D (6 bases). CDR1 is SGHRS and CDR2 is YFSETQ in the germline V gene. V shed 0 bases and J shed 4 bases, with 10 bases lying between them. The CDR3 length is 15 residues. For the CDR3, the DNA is TGCGCCAGCAGCTTGGATCCGGACAGTAATGAAAAACTGTTTTTT. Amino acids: CASSLDPDSNEKLFF. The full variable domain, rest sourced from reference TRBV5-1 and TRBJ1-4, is KAGVTQTPRYLIKTRGQQVTLSCSPISGHRSVSWYQQTPGQGLQFLFEYFSETQRNKGNFPGRFSGRQFSNSRSEMNVSTLELGDSALYLCASSLDPDSNEKLFFGSGTQLSVL.

As DNA, the CDR3 is TGCGCCAGCAGCTTTTGGATGGCGGCTAGCGGGATAAATGAGCAGTTCTTC. Its translation: CASSFWMAASGINEQFF. The rearrangement joins TRBV5-1 to TRBJ2-1, with 9 bases aligning to TRBD2. Germline CDR1 reads SGHRS; CDR2 reads YFSETQ. After removal of 2 bases from V and 7 bases from J, the junction contained 13 bases not matched to a gene. The CDR3 loop spans 17 amino acids.

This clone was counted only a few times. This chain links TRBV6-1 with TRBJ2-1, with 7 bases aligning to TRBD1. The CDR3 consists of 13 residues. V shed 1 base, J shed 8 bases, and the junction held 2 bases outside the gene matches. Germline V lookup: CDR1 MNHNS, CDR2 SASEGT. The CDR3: CASSEGGGYEQFF. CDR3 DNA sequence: TGTGCCAGCAGTGAAGGAGGGGGCTATGAGCAGTTCTTC.

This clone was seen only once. CDR3 DNA sequence: TGTGCCAGCAGTCTAGTTAGCTCTGGGGCCAACGTCCTGACTTTC. Its protein product is CASSLVSSGANVLTF. The V gene is TRBV28, the J gene TRBJ2-6; D not certain. The V end was cut by 5 bases, the J end by 0 bases, with 8 bases between. The CDR3 length is 15 residues. Germline CDR1 MDHEN, CDR2 SYDVKM.

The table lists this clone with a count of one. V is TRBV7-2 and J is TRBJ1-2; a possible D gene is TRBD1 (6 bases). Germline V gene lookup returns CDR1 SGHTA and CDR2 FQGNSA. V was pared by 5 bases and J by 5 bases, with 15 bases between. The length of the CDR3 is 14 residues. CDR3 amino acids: CASSQVTGAYGYTF. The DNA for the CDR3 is TGTGCCAGCAGCCAAGTGACAGGCGCTTATGGCTACACCTTC.

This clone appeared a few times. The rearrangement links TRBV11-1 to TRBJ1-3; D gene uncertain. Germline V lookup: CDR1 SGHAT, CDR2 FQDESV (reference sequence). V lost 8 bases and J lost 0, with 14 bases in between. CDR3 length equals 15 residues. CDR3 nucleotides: TGTGCCAGCTCTAGCCTGTCCGACTCTGGAAACACCATATATTTT. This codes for CASSSLSDSGNTIYF. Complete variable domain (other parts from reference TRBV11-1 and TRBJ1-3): EAEVAQSPRYKITEKSQAVAFWCDPISGHATLYWYRQILGQGPELLVQFQDESVVDDSQLPKDRFSAERLKGVDSTLKIQPAELGDSAMYLCASSSLSDSGNTIYFGEGSWLTVV.